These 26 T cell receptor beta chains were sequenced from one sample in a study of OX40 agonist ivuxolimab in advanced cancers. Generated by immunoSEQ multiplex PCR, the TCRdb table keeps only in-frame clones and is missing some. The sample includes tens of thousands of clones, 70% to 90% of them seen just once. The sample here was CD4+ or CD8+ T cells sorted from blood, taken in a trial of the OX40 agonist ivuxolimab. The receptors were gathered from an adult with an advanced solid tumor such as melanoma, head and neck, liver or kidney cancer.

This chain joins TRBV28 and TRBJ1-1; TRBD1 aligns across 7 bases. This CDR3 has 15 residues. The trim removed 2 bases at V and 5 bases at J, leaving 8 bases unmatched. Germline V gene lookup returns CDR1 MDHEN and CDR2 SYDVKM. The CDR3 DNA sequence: TGTGCCAGCAGTTTAACTACACAGGGGCGGACTGAAGCTTTCTTT. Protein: CASSLTTQGRTEAFF.

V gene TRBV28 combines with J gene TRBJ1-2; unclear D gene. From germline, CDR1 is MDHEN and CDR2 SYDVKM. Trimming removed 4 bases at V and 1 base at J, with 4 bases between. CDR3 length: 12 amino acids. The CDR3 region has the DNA TGTGCCAGCAGTTCCCTTAACTATGGCTACACCTTC. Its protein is CASSSLNYGYTF.

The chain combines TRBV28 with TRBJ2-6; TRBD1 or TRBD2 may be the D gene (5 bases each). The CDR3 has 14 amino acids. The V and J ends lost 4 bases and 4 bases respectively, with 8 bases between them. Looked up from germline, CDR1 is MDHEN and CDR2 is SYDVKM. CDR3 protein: CASSSGTGANVLTF. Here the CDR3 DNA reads TGTGCCAGCAGTTCAGGGACCGGGGCCAACGTCCTGACTTTC.

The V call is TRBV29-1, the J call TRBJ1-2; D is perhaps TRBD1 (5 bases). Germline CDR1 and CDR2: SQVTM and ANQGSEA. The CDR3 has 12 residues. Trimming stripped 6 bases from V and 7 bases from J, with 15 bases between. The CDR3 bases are TGCAGCGTGGGGGGTACGAGTCGTGGCTACACCTTC. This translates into CSVGGTSRGYTF.

For the CDR3, the DNA is TGTGCCAGCAGCAGTGACAGAGCGGGTAATGAAAAACTGTTTTTT. It specifies CASSSDRAGNEKLFF. V usage is TRBV28 and J usage is TRBJ1-4, with D possibly being TRBD1 (5 bases). CDR1 is MDHEN, CDR2 SYDVKM, per germline. The CDR3 runs 15 residues. The germline V and J ends were trimmed by 6 bases and 4 bases, with 15 bases remaining between them.

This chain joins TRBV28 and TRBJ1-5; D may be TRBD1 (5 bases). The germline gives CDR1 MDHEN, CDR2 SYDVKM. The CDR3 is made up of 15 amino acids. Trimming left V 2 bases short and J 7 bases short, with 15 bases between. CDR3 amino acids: CASSLGTRSRQPQHF. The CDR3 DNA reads TGTGCCAGCAGTTTAGGGACGCGCTCTAGGCAGCCCCAGCATTTT.

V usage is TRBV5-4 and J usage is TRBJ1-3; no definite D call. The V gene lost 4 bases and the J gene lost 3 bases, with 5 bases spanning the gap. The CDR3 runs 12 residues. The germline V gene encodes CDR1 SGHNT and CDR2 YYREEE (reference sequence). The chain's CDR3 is CASSPGGNTIYF. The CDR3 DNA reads TGTGCCAGCAGCCCGGGTGGAAACACCATATATTTT.

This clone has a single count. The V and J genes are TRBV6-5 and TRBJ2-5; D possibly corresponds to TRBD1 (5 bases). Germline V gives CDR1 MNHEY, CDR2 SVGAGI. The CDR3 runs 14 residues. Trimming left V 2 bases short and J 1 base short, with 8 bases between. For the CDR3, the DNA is TGTGCCAGCAGTTACCTCGACAGCCAAGAGACCCAGTACTTC. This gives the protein CASSYLDSQETQYF.

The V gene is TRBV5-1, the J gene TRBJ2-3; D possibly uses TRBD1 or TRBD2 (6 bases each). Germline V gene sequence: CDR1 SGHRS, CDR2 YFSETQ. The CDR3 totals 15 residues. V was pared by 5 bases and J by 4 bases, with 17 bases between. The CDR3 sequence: CASRGLAGEADTQYF. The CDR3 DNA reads TGCGCCAGCAGGGGGTTGGCAGGGGAGGCAGATACGCAGTATTTT.

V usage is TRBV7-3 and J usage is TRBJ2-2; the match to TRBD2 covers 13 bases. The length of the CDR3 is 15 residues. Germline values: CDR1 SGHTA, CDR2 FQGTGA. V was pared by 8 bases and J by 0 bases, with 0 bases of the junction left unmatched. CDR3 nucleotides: TGTGCCAGCGGGACTAGCGGGGCGAACACCGGGGAGCTGTTTTTT. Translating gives CASGTSGANTGELFF.

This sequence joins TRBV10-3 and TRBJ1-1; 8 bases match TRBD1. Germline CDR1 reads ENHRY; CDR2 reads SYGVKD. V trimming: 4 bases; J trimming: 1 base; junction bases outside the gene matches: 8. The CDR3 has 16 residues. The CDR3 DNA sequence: TGTGCCATCAGTGGAGGCAGGGGGCTGGAGAACACTGAAGCTTTCTTT. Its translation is CAISGGRGLENTEAFF.

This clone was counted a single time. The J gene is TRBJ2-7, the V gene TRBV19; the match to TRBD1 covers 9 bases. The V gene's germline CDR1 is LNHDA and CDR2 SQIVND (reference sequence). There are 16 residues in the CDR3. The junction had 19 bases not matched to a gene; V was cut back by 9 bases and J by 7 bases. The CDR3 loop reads CASTHGGGQGLDEQYF. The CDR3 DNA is TGTGCCAGCACACACGGTGGGGGACAGGGCTTGGATGAGCAGTACTTC.

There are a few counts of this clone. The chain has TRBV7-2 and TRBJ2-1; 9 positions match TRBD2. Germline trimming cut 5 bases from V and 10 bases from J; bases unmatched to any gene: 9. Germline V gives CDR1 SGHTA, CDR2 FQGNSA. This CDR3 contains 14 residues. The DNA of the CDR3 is TGTGCCAGCAGCGCGACTAGCGGCAGAGGGGAGCAGTTCTTC. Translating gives CASSATSGRGEQFF. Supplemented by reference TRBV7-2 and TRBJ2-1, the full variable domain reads GAGVSQSPSNKVTEKGKDVELRCDPISGHTALYWYRQSLGQGLEFLIYFQGNSAPDKSGLPSDRFSAERTGGSVSTLTIQRTQQEDSAVYLCASSATSGRGEQFFGPGTRLTVL.

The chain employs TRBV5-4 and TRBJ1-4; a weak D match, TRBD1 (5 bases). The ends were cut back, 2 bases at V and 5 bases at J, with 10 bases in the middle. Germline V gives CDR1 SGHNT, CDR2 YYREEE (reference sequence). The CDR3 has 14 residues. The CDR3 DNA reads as TGTGCCAGCAGCTTCAGGGCCGGGAATGAAAAACTGTTTTTT. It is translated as CASSFRAGNEKLFF.

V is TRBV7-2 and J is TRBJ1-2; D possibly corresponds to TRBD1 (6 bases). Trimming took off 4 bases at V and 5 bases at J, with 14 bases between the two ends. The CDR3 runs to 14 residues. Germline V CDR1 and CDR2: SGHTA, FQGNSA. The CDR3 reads CASSSARGLYGYTF. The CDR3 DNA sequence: TGTGCCAGCAGCTCAGCCAGGGGCTTGTATGGCTACACCTTC. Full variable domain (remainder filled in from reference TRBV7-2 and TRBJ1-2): GAGVSQSPSNKVTEKGKDVELRCDPISGHTALYWYRQSLGQGLEFLIYFQGNSAPDKSGLPSDRFSAERTGGSVSTLTIQRTQQEDSAVYLCASSSARGLYGYTFGSGTRLTVV.

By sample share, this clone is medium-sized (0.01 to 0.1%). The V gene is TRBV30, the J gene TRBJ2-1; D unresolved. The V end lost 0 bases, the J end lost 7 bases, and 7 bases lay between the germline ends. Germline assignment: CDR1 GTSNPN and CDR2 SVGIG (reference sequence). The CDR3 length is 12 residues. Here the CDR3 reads CAWSVTANEQFF. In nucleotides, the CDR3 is TGTGCCTGGAGTGTGACTGCGAATGAGCAGTTCTTC.

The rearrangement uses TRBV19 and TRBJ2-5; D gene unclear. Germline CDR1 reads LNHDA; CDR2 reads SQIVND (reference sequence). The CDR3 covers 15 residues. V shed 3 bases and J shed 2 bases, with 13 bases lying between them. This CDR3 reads CASSMDSVGQETQYF. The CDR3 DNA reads TGTGCCAGTAGTATGGATTCCGTGGGACAAGAGACCCAGTACTTC. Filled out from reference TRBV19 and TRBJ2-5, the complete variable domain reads DGGITQSPKYLFRKEGQNVTLSCEQNLNHDAMYWYRQDPGQGLRLIYYSQIVNDFQKGDIAEGYSVSREKKESFPLTVTSAQKNPTAFYLCASSMDSVGQETQYFGPGTRLLVL.

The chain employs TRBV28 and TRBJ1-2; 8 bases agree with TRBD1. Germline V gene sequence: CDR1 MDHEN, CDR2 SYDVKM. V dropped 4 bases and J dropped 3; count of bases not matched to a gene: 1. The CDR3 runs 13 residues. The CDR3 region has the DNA TGTGCCAGCAGTTCAGGGGGCTACTATGGCTACACCTTC. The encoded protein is CASSSGGYYGYTF.

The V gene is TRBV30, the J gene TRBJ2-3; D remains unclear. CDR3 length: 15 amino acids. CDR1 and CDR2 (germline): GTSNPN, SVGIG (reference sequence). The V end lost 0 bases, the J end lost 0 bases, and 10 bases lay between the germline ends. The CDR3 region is CAWSVNRISTDTQYF. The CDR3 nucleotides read TGTGCCTGGAGTGTTAATCGGATAAGCACAGATACGCAGTATTTT.

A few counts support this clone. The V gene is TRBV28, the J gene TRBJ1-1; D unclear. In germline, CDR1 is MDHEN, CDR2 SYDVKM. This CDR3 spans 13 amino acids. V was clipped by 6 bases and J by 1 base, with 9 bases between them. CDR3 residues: CASRPDKNTEAFF. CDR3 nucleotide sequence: TGTGCCAGCAGACCCGACAAGAACACTGAAGCTTTCTTT.

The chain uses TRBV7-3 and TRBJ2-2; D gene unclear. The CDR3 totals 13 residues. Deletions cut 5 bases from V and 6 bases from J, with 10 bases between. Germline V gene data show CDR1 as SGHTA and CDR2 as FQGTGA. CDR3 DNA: TGTGCCAGCAGCCCCCTCCCCGCCGGGGAGCTGTTTTTT. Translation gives CASSPLPAGELFF.

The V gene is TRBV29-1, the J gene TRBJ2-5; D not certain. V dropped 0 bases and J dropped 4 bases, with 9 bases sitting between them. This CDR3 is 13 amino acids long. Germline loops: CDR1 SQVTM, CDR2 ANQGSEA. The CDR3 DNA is TGCAGCGTTGAAGATCCTGGACGAGAGACCCAGTACTTC. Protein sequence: CSVEDPGRETQYF.

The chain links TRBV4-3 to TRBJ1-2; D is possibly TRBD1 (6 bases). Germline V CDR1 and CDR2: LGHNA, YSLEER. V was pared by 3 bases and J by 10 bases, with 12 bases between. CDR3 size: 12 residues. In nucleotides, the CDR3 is TGCGCCAGCAGCCAGTCAGGGGTTGCCTACACCTTC. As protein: CASSQSGVAYTF.

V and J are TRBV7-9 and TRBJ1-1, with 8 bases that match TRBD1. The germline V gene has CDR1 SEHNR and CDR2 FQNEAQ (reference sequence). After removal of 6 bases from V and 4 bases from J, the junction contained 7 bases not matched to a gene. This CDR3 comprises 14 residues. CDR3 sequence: CASRGTGLTTEAFF. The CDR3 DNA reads TGTGCCAGCAGGGGGACAGGACTTACCACTGAAGCTTTCTTT.

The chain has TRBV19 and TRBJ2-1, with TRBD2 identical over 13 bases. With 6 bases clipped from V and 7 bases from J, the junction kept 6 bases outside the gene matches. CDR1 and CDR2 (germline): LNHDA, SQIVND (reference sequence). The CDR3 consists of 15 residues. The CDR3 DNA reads TGTGCCAGTAGACCTGGACTAGCGGGAGTTAATGAGCAGTTCTTC. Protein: CASRPGLAGVNEQFF.

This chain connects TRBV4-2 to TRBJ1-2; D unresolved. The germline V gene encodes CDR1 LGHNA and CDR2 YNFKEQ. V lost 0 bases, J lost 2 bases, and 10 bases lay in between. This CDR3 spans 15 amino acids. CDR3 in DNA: TGTGCCAGCAGCCAAGAGAACCGAGCCAACTATGGCTACACCTTC. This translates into CASSQENRANYGYTF.